The clone carrying this T cell receptor (beta chain) has a single count. The antigen remains undetermined. Measured with immunoSEQ multiplex PCR; TCRdb has only the in-frame clones, and not every one. In the table there are more than 400,000 clones, about 92% of which are singletons. This entry is derived from a study of Ad26.COV2.S vaccination and SARS-CoV-2 variants. Findings of the study overall: Total T cell responses, in the TCR breadth and depth analyses, may have been underestimated.

Treatment denoted: approximately 18 received Ad26.COV2.S at low or high dose, single or two shots; about 5 received placebo; per-sample allocation not given. Repertoires come from day 63 after the first vaccine or placebo injection. It was an adult aged 18-55 years in Boston who was the donor. This CDR3 comprises 16 residues. Germline lookup yields CDR1 MNHEY and CDR2 SMNVEV (reference sequence). Trimming at V came to 5 bases and at J to 0 bases, leaving 7 bases not matched to a gene. This receptor was identified in a person between 18 and 65 years old who received the Ad26.COV2.S COVID-19 vaccine or a placebo. The genes are TRBV27 and TRBJ2-3; 8 bases fit TRBD2. Sequences were derived from peripheral blood, sampled in a trial of Ad26.COV2.S vaccine versus placebo. The CDR3 DNA follows: TGTGCCAGCAGTACCATAGCGGGAAGGAGCACAGATACGCAGTATTTT. Amino acids: CASSTIAGRSTDTQYF.